Detailed here is one T cell receptor beta chain. Its matching antigen is unknown. The sample is drawn from a study of identical twins. Study conclusions and caveats: These conclusions were based on statistical analysis (cross-sectional, not following the same donors). Models predicted less out-of-frame TCR alpha sharing in monozygotic twins than was found.

Healthy Caucasian individuals made up all the donors. Template switching added a universal primer site, and cDNA bore unique molecular identifiers. TCRdb redid the calling of the 5' RACE reads with MiXCR, one entry per CDR3 protein. The table records under 400,000 distinct CDR3 sequences, 9% of them present only once. Germline values: CDR1 MNHEY, CDR2 SMNVEV (reference sequence). This CDR3 has 13 residues. The V and J ends lost 4 bases and 5 bases, in that order; junction bases with no gene match: 4. The specimen sequenced was naive T cells sorted from blood. The rearrangement joins TRBV27 to TRBJ2-7, with 8 positions matching TRBD1. The receptor was derived from a woman aged 45-65 years in good health. In DNA, the CDR3 is TGTGCCAGCAGTTCCAGGGGGCGAAACGAGCAGTACGTC. It encodes CASSSRGRNEQYV.